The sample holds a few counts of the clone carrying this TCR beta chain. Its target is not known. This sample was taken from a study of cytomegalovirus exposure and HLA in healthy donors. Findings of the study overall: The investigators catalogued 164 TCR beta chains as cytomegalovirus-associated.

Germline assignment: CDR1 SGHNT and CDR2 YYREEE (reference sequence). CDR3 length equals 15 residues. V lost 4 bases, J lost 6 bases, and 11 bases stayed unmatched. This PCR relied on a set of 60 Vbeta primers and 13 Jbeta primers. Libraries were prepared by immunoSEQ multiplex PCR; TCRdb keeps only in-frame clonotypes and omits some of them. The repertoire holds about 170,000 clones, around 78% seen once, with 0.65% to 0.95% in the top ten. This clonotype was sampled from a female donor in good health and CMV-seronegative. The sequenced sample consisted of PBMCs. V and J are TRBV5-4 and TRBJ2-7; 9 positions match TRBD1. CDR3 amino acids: CASSAGGQGPLEQYF. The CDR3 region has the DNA TGTGCCAGCAGCGCCGGGGGACAGGGTCCTCTCGAGCAGTACTTC.